This T cell receptor beta chain was documented in a study of immune heterogeneity within non-small cell lung tumors. Study-wide results and caveats: The study found identical dominant CDR3 beta clonotypes recurring across tumor sites within a patient, alongside site-unique high-frequency clones. Local T-cell clonality tracked local tumor mutational burden, showing a moderate yet significant relationship (R about 0.35).

Multiplex PCR amplified the TCR beta CDR3 region. Its first round ran for nine to eleven cycles with 32 V and 13 J primers. MiXCR, run by TCRdb on the multiplex PCR reads, gives a single entry per CDR3 protein. The profile covers more than 9,500 distinct CDR3 sequences, with roughly a fifth appearing a single time and roughly 4.5% taken by the ten largest. Germline lookup yields CDR1 WNHNN and CDR2 SYGVQD (reference sequence). Both ends counted, the CDR3 spans 17 residues. To note about this clonotype: No antigen is known for it. The conserved final phenylalanine or tryptophan is absent from the CDR3, which likely points to a read error. No DNA is shown, since the ends of the CDR3 on it are uncertain; the CDR3 is the one TCRdb lists.

Each sample used 550 to 600 ng of genomic DNA from bulk tumor tissue. Each primary tumor yielded several biopsies, collected far apart from one another at surgery. Curative surgical treatment was performed in patients who had newly diagnosed, untreated non-small cell lung cancer. All donors had received a new diagnosis of non-small cell lung cancer and were undergoing surgery with curative intent. The TCR originated in a man in his fifties or sixties with non-small cell lung cancer. The sample was lung tumor tissue. This chain uses TRBV10-1 with TRBJ2-3; no DNA check was done on the table's D call, TRBD2. CDR3 sequence: CASSRSGRLHIVQYFGP.